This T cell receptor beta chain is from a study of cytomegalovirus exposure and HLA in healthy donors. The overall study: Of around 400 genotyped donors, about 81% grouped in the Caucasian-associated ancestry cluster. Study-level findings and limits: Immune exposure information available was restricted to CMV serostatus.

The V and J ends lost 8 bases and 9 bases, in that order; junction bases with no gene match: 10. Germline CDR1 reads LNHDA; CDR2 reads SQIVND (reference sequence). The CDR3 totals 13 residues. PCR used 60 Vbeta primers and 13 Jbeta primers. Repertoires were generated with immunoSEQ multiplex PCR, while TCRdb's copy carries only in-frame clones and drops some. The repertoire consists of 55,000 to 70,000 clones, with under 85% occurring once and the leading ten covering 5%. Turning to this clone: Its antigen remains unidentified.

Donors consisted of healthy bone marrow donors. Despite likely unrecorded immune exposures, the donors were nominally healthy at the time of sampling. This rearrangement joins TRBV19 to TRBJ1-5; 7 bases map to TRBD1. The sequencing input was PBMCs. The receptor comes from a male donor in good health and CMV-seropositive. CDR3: CASQGGYGLPQHF. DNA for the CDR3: TGTGCCAGTCAGGGGGGTTACGGGTTGCCCCAGCATTTT.